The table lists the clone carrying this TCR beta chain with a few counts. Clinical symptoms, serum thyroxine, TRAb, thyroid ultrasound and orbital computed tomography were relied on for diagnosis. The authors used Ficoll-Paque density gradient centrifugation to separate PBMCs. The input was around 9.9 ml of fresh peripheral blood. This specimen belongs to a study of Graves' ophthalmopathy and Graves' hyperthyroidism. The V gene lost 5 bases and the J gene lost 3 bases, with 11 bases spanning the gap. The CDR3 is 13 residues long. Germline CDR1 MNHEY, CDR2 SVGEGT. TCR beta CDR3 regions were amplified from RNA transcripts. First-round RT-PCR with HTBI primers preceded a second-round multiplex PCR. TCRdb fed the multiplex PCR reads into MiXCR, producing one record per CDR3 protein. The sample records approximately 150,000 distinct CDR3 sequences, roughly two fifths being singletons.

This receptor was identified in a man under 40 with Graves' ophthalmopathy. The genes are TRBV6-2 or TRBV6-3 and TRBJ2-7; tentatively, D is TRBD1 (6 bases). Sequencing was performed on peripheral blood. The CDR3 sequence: CASSAYRDYEQYF. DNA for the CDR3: TGTGCCAGCAGTGCGTACAGGGACTACGAGCAGTACTTC.